Here is one T cell receptor beta chain with its context. This clonotype showed up just once. Its specific antigen is unknown. A much larger clone differs from this one at a single base, so this may be a read error. These data come from a study of identical twins (dated by TCRdb to between 2015 and 2016). With respect to the entire study: To test whether fetal clonotypes persist, this study deep-sequenced TCR alpha and beta repertoires from monozygotic twins, from unrelated adults of various ages, and from cord blood. Replicate twin experiments were performed at different times using different library preparation protocols to rule out contamination.

The CDR3 has 13 amino acids, counting the end cysteine and phenylalanine. Just CDR3 DNA is preserved here, 39 bases in frame from base 1. V loses 7 bases, J loses 4 bases, and the germline ends lie 13 bases apart. The germline V gene (reference sequence) provides CDR1 MNHNY and CDR2 SVGAGI. What the study reported, not specific to this receptor: Recombination models systematically underestimated out-of-frame TCR alpha sharing in monozygotic twins but agreed with sharing between unrelated individuals. Zero-insertion analyses could be partly confounded by invariant T cells such as MAIT and iNKT, although diverse VJ usage argued against such confounding for most clonotypes. Compared with coincidental sharing between unrelated individuals, an excess of low generation-probability sequences was observed among out-of-frame TCR alpha sequences shared between twins. Fewer insertions were carried by abundant cord blood beta clonotypes; a weaker similar trend was observed in young adult naive repertoires, while no such trend was observed in memory repertoires. Because the same donors could not be followed over many years, the conclusions relied on cross-sectional statistical analysis. Excess twin sharing in beta out-of-frame sequences was weaker because fewer shared sequences lowered the signal-to-noise ratio.

The method behind the library was 5' RACE. Sequencing used an Illumina HiSeq 2000. A universal primer binding site was added through template switching, and the final cDNA carried a unique molecular identifier so that TCR cDNA molecules could be counted accurately. Specific primers in the conserved constant-segment region were used to synthesize first-strand cDNA for TCR alpha and beta chains. To control for contamination, each cDNA library was double barcoded with a SMART-Mk sample barcode plus Illumina barcodes. TruSeq adapter sequences and Illumina sample barcodes were added in two successive PCR steps. The TCR alpha and beta cDNA libraries were sequenced on the Illumina HiSeq platform using custom primers. Per the source publication's procedure: Raw reads were processed with MiGEC to extract unique molecular identifiers, and MiXCR was used to determine CDR3 positions. For each individual, recombination models were inferred using an EM algorithm with the repgenHMM and IGoR tools. The tcR package in R was used for shared clonotype analysis, with sharing normalized by the product of cloneset sizes. To study raw recombination free of thymic and clonal selection effects, out-of-frame nonproductive sequences were analyzed. Through fastp at Q25 and MiXCR, TCRdb rebuilt clones from the public reads, retaining in-frame beta chains. Rows with one shared CDR3 protein collapse into an entry with the most common genes and DNA. The V and J calls follow TCRdb's processing rather than the paper's. A total of roughly 770,000 distinct CDR3 sequences appear in this sample, about 18% of them only once. Jointly, the top ten make up roughly 14% of the sample.

All donors were healthy Caucasians. The twin cohort comprised three pairs of female monozygotic twins, all aged about 18 to 30 years. Peripheral blood mononuclear cells were used as the source from which RNA for TCR libraries was isolated. The same sample was also studied in work on T cells expressing NK-cell markers. The other study reports the following: In sorted CD3+CD56+NKG2C+, CD3+CD56+NKG2C- and CD3+CD56-NKG2C+ T-cell subsets from eight donors, TCR beta-chain repertoires were profiled. Among the eight sequenced donors, only one was HCMV-seronegative, while the other seven were HCMV-seropositive. To restrict sorting to alphabetaTCR-expressing T cells, an anti-gammadeltaTCR antibody was added in several experiments. In six donors, the dominant CD3+CD56+NKG2C+ clonotypes were among the top 10 CD8+ clonotypes and accounted for roughly 1.0-7.5% of CD8+ T cells. Those dominant clonotypes were again the most abundant among CD3+CD56-NKG2C+ cells in a handful of donors, at about 25-65%. Whether the expanded NKG2C-expressing T cell clones were specific for HCMV antigens remained unclear. Randomly selected healthy volunteers, three men and five women, were used as the eight sequenced donors. A commercial ELISA kit detecting HCMV-specific IgG in serum was used to determine HCMV serostatus. For about six donors, unsorted PBMC were also used to sequence bulk peripheral blood T-cell repertoires. Reads were demultiplexed and grouped by UMI with MIGEC, and clonotypes were assembled and quantified with MiTCR. To exclude erroneous sequences, only TCR cDNA sequences supported by at least two reads were retained. The tcR package was used for downstream repertoire analysis, with clonotypes matched between fractions based on CDR3 nucleotide sequence plus V segment. VDJmatch was used to annotate antigen specificity against VDJdb, with one amino acid substitution allowed in CDR3.

The sequence is built from TRBV6-6 and TRBJ2-5; no D segment can be confidently identified. This clonotype was sampled from a woman between 18 and 29 years old in good health. Sample: PBMCs. The CDR3 reads CASTIPGAETQYF. In nucleotides, the sequence is TGTGCCAGCACCATACCCGGAGCAGAGACCCAGTACTTC.